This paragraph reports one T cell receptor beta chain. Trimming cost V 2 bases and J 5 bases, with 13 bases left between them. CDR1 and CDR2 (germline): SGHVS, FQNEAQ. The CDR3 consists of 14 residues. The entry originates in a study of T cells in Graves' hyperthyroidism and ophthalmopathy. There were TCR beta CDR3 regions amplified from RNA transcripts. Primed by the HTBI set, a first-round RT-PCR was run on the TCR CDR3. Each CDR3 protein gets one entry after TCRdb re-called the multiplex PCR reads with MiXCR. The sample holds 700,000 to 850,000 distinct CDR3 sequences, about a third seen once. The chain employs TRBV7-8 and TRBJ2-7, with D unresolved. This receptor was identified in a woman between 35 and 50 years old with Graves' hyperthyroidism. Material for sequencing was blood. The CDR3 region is CASSLPPEVDEQYF. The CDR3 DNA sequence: TGTGCCAGCAGCTTACCCCCTGAAGTTGACGAGCAGTACTTC.